The TCR beta chain described here comes from a study of memory CD4+ T cells and cytomegalovirus serostatus. Study results and caveats: A US-trained random forest predicted CMV serostatus with median AUC around 0.91.

TCRdb keeps only in-frame clones here, not all; method: immunoSEQ multiplex PCR. The sample has around 30,000 clones; around 76% are singletons. Single viable CD3+CD4+CD8-CD45RO+ cells were sorted as the memory CD4+ T cells. The CDR3 contains 15 residues. Trimming removed 7 bases at V and 0 bases at J, with 10 bases between. Germline V gene lookup returns CDR1 MNHNS and CDR2 SASEGT. About this clone: Antigen specificity is unknown.

This clonotype was obtained from an adult in good health and CMV-seronegative. Some clones in this sample may be carry-over from other donors' samples. Sequenced sample: memory CD4+ T cells from blood. V usage is TRBV6-1 and J usage is TRBJ1-6; D call uncertain. CDR3 DNA sequence: TGTGCCAGCAATTTGTTAAGCTCCTATAATTCACCCCTCCACTTT. It encodes CASNLLSSYNSPLHF.